The 25 T cell receptor beta chains presented below share a single source sample, sequenced in a study of T cell repertoires in cytomegalovirus infection. In TCRdb, the reads were re-called with MiXCR into one record per CDR3 protein. The sample contains more than 400,000 distinct CDR3 sequences, approximately 25% of which appear only once. Sequencing was carried out using PBMCs. The receptors were sampled from a human donor in good health (CMV status not recorded). Some clones in this sample may be carry-over from other donors' samples.

This clonotype has just a few counts. The CDR3 sequence is CASSPSGPGELFF. The CDR3 nucleotides read TGTGCCAGCAGCCCTAGCGGTCCCGGGGAGCTGTTTTTT. V gene TRBV7-2 combines with J gene TRBJ2-2; 7 bases agree with TRBD2. The V gene's germline CDR1 is SGHTA and CDR2 FQGNSA. The CDR3 runs 13 residues. V was clipped by 5 bases and J by 6 bases; unmatched bases: 3.

The rearrangement uses TRBV2 and TRBJ2-4; possibly TRBD2 for D (5 bases). This CDR3 is built from 15 residues. CDR1 and CDR2 (germline): SNHLY, FYNNEI. Trimming took off 10 bases at V and 6 bases at J, with 22 bases between the two ends. Here the CDR3 reads CATREERVNRNIQYF. The CDR3 nucleotides read TGTGCCACCCGAGAGGAGAGGGTTAATAGAAACATTCAGTACTTC.

In nucleotides, the CDR3 is TGCGCCAGCAGTGATAGCGGGAGAGTCTACGAGCAGTACGTC. The encoded protein is CASSDSGRVYEQYV. The V call is TRBV10-2, the J call TRBJ2-7; 9 bases are a match to TRBD2. CDR1 and CDR2 (germline): WSHSY, SAAADI. V was pared by 3 bases and J by 3 bases, with 3 bases of the junction left unmatched. The CDR3 spans 14 residues.

This clonotype came up a few times. The chain links TRBV11-2 to TRBJ2-7; 9 positions match TRBD2. V gave up 1 base and J gave up 6 bases; unmatched junction bases: 10. CDR3 length: 16 residues. In germline, CDR1 is SGHAT, CDR2 FQNNGV. In DNA form, the CDR3 reads TGTGCCAGCAGCTTAGGTGCTAGCGGGACCTTCGGCGAGCAGTACGTC. This codes for CASSLGASGTFGEQYV.

This chain links TRBV10-1 with TRBJ2-1; 15 positions agree with TRBD2. CDR3 length: 15 residues. Germline V gives CDR1 WNHNN, CDR2 SYGVQD (reference sequence). V lost 2 bases and J lost 11; bases outside the gene matches: 4. The CDR3 protein is CASSEGLAGGAKQFF. The DNA of the CDR3 is TGCGCCAGCAGTGAGGGACTAGCGGGAGGGGCGAAGCAGTTCTTC.

This clonotype occurred many times. The chain combines TRBV28 with TRBJ2-2; D not resolved. This CDR3 has 12 residues. Deletions cut 2 bases from V and 6 bases from J, with 4 bases between. Germline V gene data show CDR1 as MDHEN and CDR2 as SYDVKM. The CDR3 DNA sequence: TGTGCCAGCAGTTTACCAGCCGGGGAGCTGTTTTTT. Translated, it gives CASSLPAGELFF.

This rearrangement joins TRBV20-1 to TRBJ2-3, with 8 bases aligning to TRBD2. The germline V gene encodes CDR1 DFQATT and CDR2 SNEGSKA (reference sequence). CDR3 size: 14 residues. V shed 4 bases and J 0 bases; nucleotides not matched to a gene: 3. As DNA, the CDR3 is TGCAGTGCTAAACCTAGCGGGAGCACAGATACGCAGTATTTT. Amino acids: CSAKPSGSTDTQYF.

This sequence joins TRBV12-3 or TRBV12-4 and TRBJ2-3; possibly TRBD2 for D (6 bases). V was shortened by 3 bases and J by 2 bases, with 12 bases between the two germline ends. The CDR3 covers 15 residues. As DNA, the CDR3 is TGTGCCAGCAGTTTCGGGAGACCCAACACAGATACGCAGTATTTT. Its translation: CASSFGRPNTDTQYF.

The chain uses TRBV12-3 or TRBV12-4 and TRBJ2-1; D is perhaps TRBD2 (6 bases). The V end was cut by 5 bases, the J end by 7 bases, with 18 bases between. CDR3 length: 15 amino acids. The CDR3 region is CASSPVAAGGNEQFF. The CDR3 coding sequence is TGTGCCAGCAGTCCGGTAGCGGCTGGGGGTAATGAGCAGTTCTTC.

In its sample, this clonotype was seen a few times. This chain links TRBV20-1 with TRBJ2-3; D uncertain. CDR3 length: 11 amino acids. CDR1 is DFQATT, CDR2 SNEGSKA, per germline (reference sequence). V lost 3 bases, J lost 5 bases, and 6 bases lay in between. As DNA, the CDR3 is TGCAGTGCTAGCCTGGGAGATACGCAGTATTTT. Its translation is CSASLGDTQYF.

This clonotype has only a few counts. The rearrangement uses TRBV20-1 and TRBJ1-1; D uncertain. Germline values: CDR1 DFQATT, CDR2 SNEGSKA (reference sequence). The V and J ends lost 0 bases and 9 bases respectively, with 17 bases between them. The CDR3 has 14 amino acids. The CDR3 DNA reads as TGCAGTGCTAGAGATCTCCCGGTGGGGTTTCAAGCTTTCTTT. Protein sequence: CSARDLPVGFQAFF.

V and J are TRBV12-3 or TRBV12-4 and TRBJ1-2; D uncertain. This CDR3 is 14 amino acids long. Trimming left V 2 bases short and J 2 bases short, with 9 bases between. The CDR3 region has the DNA TGTGCCAGCAGTTTAAATCCGGGGAACTATGGCTACACCTTC. It is translated as CASSLNPGNYGYTF.

The CDR3 DNA sequence: TGTGCCAGTAGTGGGGACCTATGGGCCAACGTCCTGACTTTC. This sequence encodes CASSGDLWANVLTF. The chain combines TRBV19 with TRBJ2-6, with D possibly called TRBD1 or TRBD2 (5 bases each). The CDR3 consists of 14 residues. Between the trimmed V and J ends, which lost 5 bases and 5 bases, there was a span of 10 bases. Germline V gene lookup returns CDR1 LNHDA and CDR2 SQIVND (reference sequence).

The genes are TRBV6-2 or TRBV6-3 and TRBJ2-1; 14 bases are shared with TRBD2. Germline CDR1 and CDR2: MNHEY and SVGEGT. The J segment lost 4 bases and the V segment lost 6 bases, leaving 11 bases of the junction unmatched. CDR3 size: 18 residues. This chain's CDR3 is CASRWGGLAGGSYNEQFF. The CDR3 DNA reads as TGTGCCAGCAGATGGGGTGGACTAGCGGGAGGTAGTTACAATGAGCAGTTCTTC.

The chain has TRBV20-1 and TRBJ1-3; unclear D gene. V gave up 6 bases and J gave up 4 bases, with 13 bases separating them. In germline, CDR1 is DFQATT, CDR2 SNEGSKA (reference sequence). The CDR3 has 13 amino acids. In nucleotides, the CDR3 is TGCAGTGCCCGCCCGGGTGTAGGAAACACCATATATTTT. Its protein product is CSARPGVGNTIYF.

The table lists this clonotype with many counts. This chain joins TRBV12-3 or TRBV12-4 and TRBJ1-2; possibly TRBD1 for D (5 bases). V lost 2 bases and J 8 bases, leaving 15 bases between the germline ends. The CDR3 spans 14 residues. Here the CDR3 reads CASSLLVQAGGYTF. The CDR3 region has the DNA TGTGCCAGCAGTTTATTGGTACAGGCCGGCGGCTACACCTTC.

This clonotype appeared a few times. The rearrangement joins TRBV12-3 or TRBV12-4 to TRBJ2-4; the match to TRBD2 covers 9 bases. This CDR3 has 17 amino acids. V shed 5 bases and J 1 base; nucleotides not matched to a gene: 9. In nucleotides, the CDR3 is TGTGCCAGCAGTGAGCGGGGGGCCGGAGGGGCCAAAAACATTCAGTACTTC. It translates to CASSERGAGGAKNIQYF.

The chain carries TRBV12-3 or TRBV12-4 and TRBJ2-1, with D tentatively TRBD2 (7 bases). The CDR3 runs to 15 residues. V lost 6 bases and J lost 6, with 18 bases in between. The CDR3 DNA reads as TGTGCCAGCAGAATTGGGACTGGGGGGGCCAATGAGCAGTTCTTC. Its translation: CASRIGTGGANEQFF.

There are a few counts of this clonotype. V and J are TRBV19 and TRBJ2-6; D gene ambiguous. This CDR3 comprises 15 residues. Trimming pared 3 bases from V and 3 bases from J, leaving 9 bases between. The germline V gene encodes CDR1 LNHDA and CDR2 SQIVND (reference sequence). The CDR3 sequence is CASSITGLGANVLTF. CDR3 bases: TGTGCCAGTAGTATTACCGGGCTTGGGGCCAACGTCCTGACTTTC.

The V and J genes are TRBV12-3 or TRBV12-4 and TRBJ1-2; D gene uncertain. The CDR3 length is 13 residues. Trimming left V 8 bases short and J 1 base short, with 11 bases between. In DNA form, the CDR3 reads TGTGCCAGCCGCACCAGTAATAACTATGGCTACACCTTC. Its translation is CASRTSNNYGYTF.

V gene TRBV12-3 or TRBV12-4 combines with J gene TRBJ2-1, with 14 bases matching TRBD2. V lost 6 bases, J lost 4 bases, and 11 bases stayed unmatched. The CDR3 length is 18 residues. CDR3: CASSPGTSGSLRYNEQFF. CDR3 nucleotide sequence: TGTGCCAGCAGCCCCGGGACTAGCGGGAGTCTGAGGTACAATGAGCAGTTCTTC.

This clonotype came up many times. The chain employs TRBV11-2 and TRBJ2-5; D ambiguous. The CDR3 runs to 14 residues. From germline, CDR1 is SGHAT and CDR2 FQNNGV. V lost 1 base and J lost 5, with 11 bases in between. The CDR3 coding sequence is TGTGCCAGCAGCTTAGGCCCAGTGGGGGAGACCCAGTACTTC. Amino acid sequence: CASSLGPVGETQYF.

This chain links TRBV6-2 or TRBV6-3 with TRBJ1-5, with 9 bases identical to TRBD1. Germline V gives CDR1 MNHEY, CDR2 SVGEGT. This CDR3 region has 14 residues. V lost 8 bases and J lost 6; bases outside the gene matches: 8. CDR3 nucleotides: TGTGCCAGCGCGGGGACAGGGAAAACTCAGCCCCAGCATTTT. This translates into CASAGTGKTQPQHF.

V gene TRBV28 combines with J gene TRBJ1-1, with 8 bases that match TRBD1. This CDR3 has 15 amino acids. V dropped 5 bases and J dropped 4; count of bases not matched to a gene: 9. Germline V gene sequence: CDR1 MDHEN, CDR2 SYDVKM. This CDR3 reads CASSPRTGRGTEAFF. CDR3 in DNA: TGTGCCAGCAGTCCCCGGACAGGGCGGGGCACTGAAGCTTTCTTT.

This CDR3 is CASSQEGRHTGELFF. CDR3 sequence (DNA): TGTGCCAGCAGCCAAGAAGGGAGGCACACCGGGGAGCTGTTTTTT. The chain carries TRBV3-1 and TRBJ2-2, with D perhaps matching TRBD2 (6 bases). Trimming took off 0 bases at V and 3 bases at J, with 8 bases between the two ends. Germline V CDR1 and CDR2: LGHDT, YNNKEL (reference sequence). There are 15 residues in the CDR3.